These 28 T cell receptor beta chains originate from one sample sequenced in a study of cytomegalovirus exposure and HLA in healthy donors. The PCR ran on 60 Vbeta and 13 Jbeta primers. Sequenced by immunoSEQ multiplex PCR; TCRdb stores in-frame clones only, minus some. This sample has around 200,000 clones; 75% to 85% occur once, and the top ten carry approximately 2.6%. The sequenced sample was PBMCs. The source of these receptors is a woman aged 55-70 years in good health and CMV-seropositive.

The CDR3 sequence is CASSLFASGAMAGEQYF. In nucleotides, the CDR3 is TGCGCCAGCAGCTTGTTCGCTAGCGGGGCTATGGCGGGGGAGCAGTACTTC. The chain recombines TRBV5-1 with TRBJ2-7; 9 bases are shared with TRBD2. The junction had 15 bases not matched to a gene; V was cut back by 1 base and J by 7 bases. The CDR3 length is 17 residues. The germline gives CDR1 SGHRS, CDR2 YFSETQ.

The gene calls are TRBV28 and TRBJ1-3; 7 bases are a match to TRBD1. The CDR3 covers 15 residues. Germline V gene sequence: CDR1 MDHEN, CDR2 SYDVKM. The V and J ends lost 6 bases and 6 bases, in that order; junction bases with no gene match: 11. CDR3 protein: CASSPGDRVENTIYF. CDR3 in DNA: TGTGCCAGCAGCCCCGGAGACAGGGTTGAAAACACCATATATTTT.

The chain recombines TRBV6-5 with TRBJ1-5; no clear D gene. The length of the CDR3 is 15 residues. The V gene's germline CDR1 is MNHEY and CDR2 SVGAGI. V lost 4 bases to trimming and J lost 8 bases, with 18 bases between them. The CDR3 nucleotides read TGTGCCAGCAGTTGGTCGGGAGTGAGGACTGAGCCCCAGCATTTT. Amino acid sequence: CASSWSGVRTEPQHF.

V is TRBV5-1 and J is TRBJ1-2, with 7 bases identical to TRBD1. Losses at the gene ends were 4 bases for V and 7 bases for J; bases not matched to a gene: 10. The V gene's germline CDR1 is SGHRS and CDR2 YFSETQ. The CDR3 consists of 14 residues. CDR3 nucleotides: TGCGCCAGCAGCCCATTGGGGACAGTTGTTGGCTACACCTTC. Amino acids: CASSPLGTVVGYTF.

Only a few counts were recorded for this clone. V is TRBV4-2 and J is TRBJ1-1; D call uncertain. The CDR3 sequence is 15 residues long. Trimming removed 0 bases at V and 5 bases at J, with 13 bases between. CDR1 is LGHNA, CDR2 YNFKEQ, per germline. In DNA, the CDR3 is TGTGCCAGCAGCCAAGATTTTGGCCGGCGGACTGAAGCTTTCTTT. Its translation is CASSQDFGRRTEAFF.

V and J are TRBV5-1 and TRBJ2-2, with D tentatively TRBD2 (5 bases). Germline CDR1 is SGHRS and CDR2 is YFSETQ. V lost 0 bases and J 9 bases, leaving 9 bases between the germline ends. The CDR3 is 13 residues long. The CDR3 sequence is CASSLESGWELFF. In DNA, the CDR3 is TGCGCCAGCAGCTTGGAATCGGGGTGGGAGCTGTTTTTT.

The chain links TRBV2 to TRBJ1-2; D is possibly TRBD1 (5 bases). In germline, CDR1 is SNHLY, CDR2 FYNNEI. V shed 8 bases and J shed 3 bases, with 13 bases lying between them. The length of the CDR3 is 13 residues. CDR3 sequence reads: CASSPGLYYGYTF. The CDR3 DNA sequence: TGTGCCAGCTCTCCGGGACTGTACTATGGCTACACCTTC.

This sequence joins TRBV14 and TRBJ2-5; 7 bases fit TRBD2. The DNA end is more similar to TRBJ2-7, so the J call may be wrong. This CDR3 contains 15 residues. Germline V gene data show CDR1 as SGHDN and CDR2 as FVKESK. The CDR3 nucleotides are TGTGCCAGCAGCCAAGGTCTAGCGGTGATCTACGAGCAGTACTTC. Amino acid sequence: CASSQGLAVIYEQYF.

The chain recombines TRBV5-4 with TRBJ1-1; 9 bases line up with TRBD1. V gave up 4 bases and J gave up 2 bases; unmatched junction bases: 6. The V gene's germline CDR1 is SGHNT and CDR2 YYREEE (reference sequence). This CDR3 has 15 amino acids. The CDR3 bases are TGTGCCAGCAGCGGTGGGACAGGGAGAAACACTGAAGCTTTCTTT. Translated: CASSGGTGRNTEAFF.

The chain couples TRBV6-7 to TRBJ1-2; 9 bases are shared with TRBD1. TRBV6-7 is an ORF, with its function uncertain. With 10 bases clipped from V and 4 bases from J, the junction kept 4 bases outside the gene matches. CDR3 length: 12 residues. The CDR3 loop is CAKTGGLYGYTF. For the CDR3, the DNA is TGTGCCAAAACAGGGGGCCTCTATGGCTACACCTTC.

V usage is TRBV18 and J usage is TRBJ2-1; TRBD1 matches at 7 bases. With 6 bases clipped from V and 5 bases from J, the junction kept 7 bases outside the gene matches. The CDR3 is 14 residues long. Germline V lookup: CDR1 KGHSH, CDR2 LQKENI. CDR3 in amino acids: CASSPFDRDNEQFF. CDR3 in DNA: TGTGCCAGCTCCCCCTTCGACAGGGACAATGAGCAGTTCTTC.

The chain couples TRBV5-1 to TRBJ2-1; 7 nucleotides match TRBD2. Per the germline V gene, CDR1 is SGHRS and CDR2 is YFSETQ. This CDR3 has 14 residues. V lost 0 bases and J lost 5; bases outside the gene matches: 2. CDR3: CASSLGGGDNEQFF. Written as DNA, the CDR3 is TGCGCCAGCAGCTTGGGTGGGGGGGACAATGAGCAGTTCTTC.

The chain has TRBV18 and TRBJ1-2; 7 nucleotides align to TRBD1. CDR1 is KGHSH and CDR2 is LQKENI in the germline V gene. This CDR3 comprises 16 residues. The J segment lost 0 bases and the V segment lost 5 bases, leaving 9 bases of the junction unmatched. For the CDR3, the DNA is TGTGCCAGCTCAGCCCGACAGGGCCTAGCTAACTATGGCTACACCTTC. This codes for CASSARQGLANYGYTF. Full variable domain (remainder filled in from reference TRBV18 and TRBJ1-2): NAGVMQNPRHLVRRRGQEARLRCSPMKGHSHVYWYRQLPEEGLKFMVYLQKENIIDESGMPKERFSAEFPKEGPSILRIQQVVRGDSAAYFCASSARQGLANYGYTFGSGTRLTVV.

This chain links TRBV30 with TRBJ1-2, with D uncertain. This CDR3 is 14 amino acids long. Trimming stripped 5 bases from V and 3 bases from J, with 16 bases between. Per the germline V gene, CDR1 is GTSNPN and CDR2 is SVGIG (reference sequence). In DNA form, the CDR3 reads TGTGCCTGGTTAAATAAAGCGGCGGACTATGGCTACACCTTC. Translating it yields CAWLNKAADYGYTF.

The rearrangement joins TRBV6-1 to TRBJ2-1, with 8 bases fitting TRBD2. This CDR3 has 14 amino acids. The ends lost 2 bases at V and 9 bases at J; junction bases unmatched: 6. CDR1 is MNHNS, CDR2 SASEGT, per germline. Here the CDR3 DNA reads TGTGCCAGCAGTGAAAGAAGGAGCGGGGGTGAGCAGTTCTTC. Encoded protein: CASSERRSGGEQFF.

This clone appeared a single time. The chain carries TRBV10-3 and TRBJ2-7; TRBD1 is a possible D gene (5 bases). Germline V gene sequence: CDR1 ENHRY, CDR2 SYGVKD. CDR3 length: 15 residues. With 5 bases removed from V and 1 base from J, the gap between germline ends came to 15 bases. CDR3 protein: CAISTYRNASYEQYF. In nucleotides, the CDR3 is TGTGCCATCAGTACTTACAGGAACGCATCCTACGAGCAGTACTTC.

The chain carries TRBV19 and TRBJ2-7, with 12 bases lining up with TRBD1. The trim removed 8 bases at V and 6 bases at J, leaving 11 bases unmatched. There are 15 residues in the CDR3. Germline lookup yields CDR1 LNHDA and CDR2 SQIVND (reference sequence). The CDR3 coding sequence is TGTGCCAGTGGGGCCCCCGGGACAGGGGGCCTCGAGCAGTACTTC. Protein product: CASGAPGTGGLEQYF.

This chain links TRBV5-4 with TRBJ1-2; 12 bases are shared with TRBD1. The germline gives CDR1 SGHNT, CDR2 YYREEE (reference sequence). The CDR3 has 16 residues. J was trimmed by 8 bases and V by 0 bases; bases with no gene match: 8. CDR3 residues: CASSLVSGQGAQGYTF. CDR3 nucleotide sequence: TGTGCCAGCAGCTTGGTATCGGGACAGGGGGCGCAGGGCTACACCTTC.

J is TRBJ2-5 and V is TRBV5-1; 9 bases line up with TRBD2. Germline assignment: CDR1 SGHRS and CDR2 YFSETQ. The CDR3 length is 13 residues. After removal of 5 bases from V and 4 bases from J, the junction contained 3 bases not matched to a gene. CDR3 loop: CASRAGGSETQYF. The CDR3, as DNA: TGCGCCAGCAGGGCGGGGGGGTCAGAGACCCAGTACTTC.

The gene calls are TRBV19 and TRBJ2-3, with D possibly being TRBD2 (5 bases). Trimming shortened V by 7 bases and J by 7 bases, and 21 bases separated the two germline ends. Germline-derived CDR1 and CDR2 are LNHDA and SQIVND (reference sequence). The CDR3 runs 15 residues. In nucleotides, the CDR3 is TGTGCCAGTACCCCAAGCTACCGGGATACAAATACGCAGTATTTT. As protein: CASTPSYRDTNTQYF. Supplemented by reference TRBV19 and TRBJ2-3, the full variable domain reads DGGITQSPKYLFRKEGQNVTLSCEQNLNHDAMYWYRQDPGQGLRLIYYSQIVNDFQKGDIAEGYSVSREKKESFPLTVTSAQKNPTAFYLCASTPSYRDTNTQYFGPGTRLTVL.

The chain joins TRBV10-2 to TRBJ1-1; no firm D call. This CDR3 spans 14 amino acids. The V gene lost 0 bases and the J gene lost 4 bases, with 9 bases spanning the gap. The germline V gene encodes CDR1 WSHSY and CDR2 SAAADI. CDR3 in amino acids: CASSESAGRTEAFF. For the CDR3, the DNA is TGCGCCAGCAGTGAGTCAGCCGGTCGCACTGAAGCTTTCTTT.

The chain links TRBV5-1 to TRBJ2-7; tentative D call: TRBD1 (5 bases). V lost 4 bases and J 0 bases, leaving 17 bases between the germline ends. The germline V gene encodes CDR1 SGHRS and CDR2 YFSETQ. This CDR3 contains 16 residues. The CDR3 DNA reads TGCGCCAGCAGCCCAGGCAGGGCAGGTCGCTCCTACGAGCAGTACTTC. It translates to CASSPGRAGRSYEQYF. Full variable domain (missing parts from reference TRBV5-1 and TRBJ2-7): KAGVTQTPRYLIKTRGQQVTLSCSPISGHRSVSWYQQTPGQGLQFLFEYFSETQRNKGNFPGRFSGRQFSNSRSEMNVSTLELGDSALYLCASSPGRAGRSYEQYFGPGTRLTVT.

V is TRBV7-3 and J is TRBJ2-2, with D uncertain. CDR1 and CDR2 from the germline V gene are SGHTA and FQGTGA. Trimming took 3 bases from V and 6 from J, leaving 8 bases between them. This CDR3 has 13 amino acids. CDR3 in DNA: TGTGCCAGCAGCTTGTTGGCCGCCGGGGAGCTGTTTTTT. This translates into CASSLLAAGELFF.

The chain joins TRBV6-1 to TRBJ1-3; D uncertain. Germline values: CDR1 MNHNS, CDR2 SASEGT. V was pared by 2 bases and J by 2 bases, with 10 bases between. This CDR3 has 15 amino acids. CDR3 DNA: TGTGCCAGCAGTGAATCCCCGAGGGCTGGAAACACCATATATTTT. Translated: CASSESPRAGNTIYF.

This clone appeared a few times. V gene TRBV20-1 combines with J gene TRBJ2-1; no clear D gene. This CDR3 region has 11 residues. In germline, CDR1 is DFQATT, CDR2 SNEGSKA (reference sequence). V lost 6 bases to trimming and J lost 15 bases, with 18 bases between them. CDR3 protein: CSALRGGSGFF. CDR3 in DNA: TGCAGTGCCTTACGTGGCGGTAGTGGGTTCTTC.

Only a few counts were recorded for this clone. The chain links TRBV2 to TRBJ1-2, with 9 bases identical to TRBD1. The germline CDR1 and CDR2 sequences are SNHLY and FYNNEI. Losses at the gene ends were 6 bases for V and 2 bases for J; bases not matched to a gene: 7. This CDR3 region has 15 residues. The CDR3 sequence is CASSLQGAGNYGYTF. CDR3 DNA sequence: TGTGCCAGCAGCTTACAGGGGGCAGGGAACTATGGCTACACCTTC.

This chain joins TRBV7-6 and TRBJ1-5; possible D gene TRBD1, 5 bases. This CDR3 spans 16 amino acids. Trimming removed 5 bases at V and 7 bases at J, with 21 bases between. The germline gives CDR1 SGHVS, CDR2 FNYEAQ. The CDR3 protein is CASSRIMSGFDQPQHF. CDR3 nucleotide sequence: TGTGCCAGCAGCCGCATAATGTCAGGGTTCGACCAGCCCCAGCATTTT.

The table lists this clone with a count of one. This sequence joins TRBV27 and TRBJ2-1; 8 positions match TRBD2. V lost 2 bases, J lost 7 bases, and 16 bases stayed unmatched. The CDR3 sequence is 18 residues long. CDR1 is MNHEY, CDR2 SMNVEV, per germline (reference sequence). CDR3 region: CASSLRLAGITRGNEQFF. Written as DNA, the CDR3 is TGTGCCAGCAGTTTAAGGCTAGCGGGTATTACACGGGGGAATGAGCAGTTCTTC.